These 15 T cell receptor beta chains came from one sample sequenced in a study of response to subunit inactivated influenza vaccine. From the RT-PCR reads, TCRdb called clonotypes with MiXCR, one entry per CDR3 protein. The table lists some 850,000 distinct CDR3 sequences, approximately 17% of them singletons. The sequencing here drew on PBMCs from blood, taken about 5 days after vaccination. The receptor source for this set is a man over 45 who received an inactivated influenza vaccine.

V gene TRBV7-2 combines with J gene TRBJ2-5; D is perhaps TRBD2 (5 bases). Trimming took 2 bases from V and 6 from J, leaving 10 bases between them. The germline V gene encodes CDR1 SGHTA and CDR2 FQGNSA. The CDR3 runs 13 residues. CDR3 sequence: CASSLRGLQTQYF. The CDR3 region has the DNA TGTGCCAGCAGCTTACGGGGTTTGCAGACCCAGTACTTC.

There are a few counts of this clonotype. The chain employs TRBV12-3 or TRBV12-4 and TRBJ2-2; D possibly matches TRBD1 or TRBD2 (5 bases each). Trimming pared 7 bases from V and 8 bases from J, leaving 14 bases between. This CDR3 has 13 amino acids. In DNA form, the CDR3 reads TGTGCCAGCATGCCGGGGCCGACGGGGGAGCTGTTTTTT. It yields the protein CASMPGPTGELFF.

The V call is TRBV7-8, the J call TRBJ2-2, with D unclear. Between the trimmed V and J ends, which lost 1 base and 4 bases, there was a span of 16 bases. The CDR3 is 17 residues long. The germline V gene encodes CDR1 SGHVS and CDR2 FQNEAQ. CDR3 nucleotide sequence: TGTGCCAGCAGCTTAGGGCTAGAGGTGTGGGTCACCGGGGAGCTGTTTTTT. Translation gives CASSLGLEVWVTGELFF. The full variable domain, rest sourced from reference TRBV7-8 and TRBJ2-2, is GAGVSQSPRYKVAKRGQDVALRCDPISGHVSLFWYQQALGQGPEFLTYFQNEAQLDKSGLPSDRFFAERPEGSVSTLKIQRTQQEDSAVYLCASSLGLEVWVTGELFFGEGSRLTVL.

The V and J genes are TRBV4-2 and TRBJ2-7, with 9 bases aligning to TRBD1. Looked up from germline, CDR1 is LGHNA and CDR2 is YNFKEQ. The CDR3 is 15 residues long. V trimming: 3 bases; J trimming: 1 base; junction bases outside the gene matches: 4. The CDR3 sequence is CASSQTGQGSYEQYF. Written as DNA, the CDR3 is TGTGCCAGCAGCCAGACGGGACAGGGATCCTACGAGCAGTACTTC.

This clonotype was detected only a few times. V usage is TRBV20-1 and J usage is TRBJ2-3; D is possibly TRBD1 (10 bases). Per germline, CDR1 DFQATT and CDR2 SNEGSKA (reference sequence). This CDR3 has 17 amino acids. Trimming pared 6 bases from V and 4 bases from J, leaving 26 bases between. CDR3 bases: TGCAGTGCCGCCGGGACAGGGGTTAGCGGGAGCTCAGATACGCAGTATTTT. This sequence encodes CSAAGTGVSGSSDTQYF.

V and J are TRBV12-3 or TRBV12-4 and TRBJ2-4, with D perhaps TRBD2 (5 bases). This CDR3 contains 14 residues. Trimming removed 4 bases from V and 8 bases from J, with 15 bases in between. The CDR3 spells CASSYGSSVDIQYF. The CDR3 DNA sequence: TGTGCCAGCAGTTATGGGAGTTCAGTGGACATTCAGTACTTC.

The table lists this clonotype with a few counts. J is TRBJ2-3 and V is TRBV3-1; 7 bases line up with TRBD1. V dropped 4 bases and J dropped 9; count of bases not matched to a gene: 4. The length of the CDR3 is 12 residues. Germline V gives CDR1 LGHDT, CDR2 YNNKEL (reference sequence). CDR3 loop: CASSLRGQTQYF. CDR3 coding DNA: TGTGCCAGCAGCCTCAGGGGACAGACGCAGTATTTT.

The rearrangement links TRBV12-3 or TRBV12-4 to TRBJ2-7; 10 bases map to TRBD1. There are 14 residues in the CDR3. V lost 7 bases, J lost 6 bases, and 9 bases stayed unmatched. CDR3 region: CASTPTGGKAEQYF. DNA of the CDR3: TGTGCCAGCACCCCGACAGGGGGCAAGGCCGAGCAGTACTTC.

J is TRBJ2-1 and V is TRBV20-1; no clear D. The CDR3 runs 14 residues. The germline V and J ends were trimmed by 3 bases and 0 bases, with 9 bases remaining between them. CDR1 is DFQATT, CDR2 SNEGSKA, per germline (reference sequence). CDR3 coding DNA: TGCAGTGCTAGTGAGCCGAGCTCCTACAATGAGCAGTTCTTC. The encoded protein is CSASEPSSYNEQFF.

The gene calls are TRBV20-1 and TRBJ2-4, with D possibly called TRBD1 or TRBD2 (6 bases each). Per the germline V gene, CDR1 is DFQATT and CDR2 is SNEGSKA (reference sequence). With 1 base removed from V and 3 bases from J, the gap between germline ends came to 13 bases. The CDR3 loop spans 15 amino acids. The CDR3 region has the DNA TGCAGTGCTAGAGTAGGGGGGTCGTACAAAAACATTCAGTACTTC. Translating gives CSARVGGSYKNIQYF.

This clonotype was seen a handful of times. The rearrangement joins TRBV20-1 to TRBJ1-1; TRBD1 matches 8 bases. CDR3 length: 14 amino acids. V trimming: 2 bases; J trimming: 4 bases; junction bases outside the gene matches: 6. Germline CDR1 and CDR2: DFQATT and SNEGSKA (reference sequence). Written as DNA, the CDR3 is TGCAGTGCTAGACCTCCAGGGGGCTCCACTGAAGCTTTCTTT. Translation: CSARPPGGSTEAFF.

This clonotype was counted only a few times. This chain uses TRBV7-2 with TRBJ2-1, with 9 bases lining up with TRBD2. The CDR3 sequence is 15 residues long. The germline V gene encodes CDR1 SGHTA and CDR2 FQGNSA. The V and J ends lost 2 bases and 5 bases, in that order; junction bases with no gene match: 4. The CDR3 reads CASSLFGGRDNEQFF. CDR3 DNA: TGTGCCAGCAGCTTATTCGGCGGGAGGGACAATGAGCAGTTCTTC.

The V gene is TRBV5-1, the J gene TRBJ2-1; the match to TRBD2 covers 10 bases. Germline V gene sequence: CDR1 SGHRS, CDR2 YFSETQ. The CDR3 runs to 16 residues. V was clipped by 1 base and J by 7 bases; unmatched bases: 8. CDR3 DNA: TGCGCCAGCAGCTTGATGAGCGGGGGGGCCGGTAATGAGCAGTTCTTC. It yields the protein CASSLMSGGAGNEQFF.

This clonotype was recorded once. The chain uses TRBV4-1 and TRBJ2-7, with 8 positions matching TRBD1. V shed 1 base, J shed 3 bases, and the junction held 11 bases outside the gene matches. Germline CDR1 and CDR2: MGHRA and YSYEKL. CDR3 size: 17 residues. In DNA form, the CDR3 reads TGCGCCAGCAGCCAAGCGTACCGGGACAGGCGAAACTACGAGCAGTACTTC. Amino acid sequence: CASSQAYRDRRNYEQYF.

This clonotype was counted at least ten times. The CDR3 spells CSVADAWNEQFF. CDR3 in DNA: TGCAGCGTTGCAGATGCGTGGAATGAGCAGTTCTTC. V is TRBV29-1 and J is TRBJ2-1; no clear D. V was clipped by 4 bases and J by 7 bases, with 11 bases between them. The CDR3 sequence is 12 residues long. Germline values: CDR1 SQVTM, CDR2 ANQGSEA.